The 24 T cell receptor beta chains in this list originate from one sample, sequenced in a study of blood T cell repertoires in COVID-19. The repertoire was sequenced with immunoSEQ multiplex PCR; TCRdb's copy has only in-frame clones and lacks some. Here the sample spans some 200,000 clones, under 90% being singletons. The sequencing input was PBMCs or T cells enriched from blood (not recorded which). The receptors derive from a woman between 45 and 65 years old with acute COVID-19.

The J gene is TRBJ2-3, the V gene TRBV24-1, with 7 bases aligning to TRBD1. Unmatched junction bases numbered 11, after V lost 10 bases and J lost 2 bases. This CDR3 is 15 amino acids long. Germline V lookup: CDR1 KGHDR, CDR2 SFDVKD. The CDR3 coding sequence is TGTGCCACGGGAAGGGGGCGCAGCTTCACAGATACGCAGTATTTT. Translating gives CATGRGRSFTDTQYF.

The chain links TRBV7-9 to TRBJ2-5, with a weak D call TRBD1 (6 bases). The CDR3 contains 14 residues. Germline CDR1 and CDR2: SEHNR and FQNEAQ (reference sequence). The V and J ends lost 0 bases and 1 base respectively, with 6 bases between them. The CDR3: CASSLAQGQETQYF. CDR3 coding DNA: TGTGCCAGCAGCTTAGCACAGGGCCAAGAGACCCAGTACTTC. Full variable domain (remainder filled in from reference TRBV7-9 and TRBJ2-5): DTGVSQNPRHKITKRGQNVTFRCDPISEHNRLYWYRQTLGQGPEFLTYFQNEAQLEKSRLLSDRFSAERPKGSFSTLEIQRTEQGDSAMYLCASSLAQGQETQYFGPGTRLLVL.

The V gene is TRBV9, the J gene TRBJ2-1; 8 nucleotides align to TRBD2. This CDR3 comprises 18 residues. Germline V gene lookup returns CDR1 SGDLS and CDR2 YYNGEE. The J segment lost 6 bases and the V segment lost 5 bases, leaving 19 bases of the junction unmatched. In nucleotides, the CDR3 is TGTGCCAGCAGTGATGGGTCGCGCGGGGGGCCCGGGGGCAATGAGCAGTTCTTC. Translation: CASSDGSRGGPGGNEQFF.

The chain couples TRBV5-4 to TRBJ2-2, with 8 bases identical to TRBD1. Germline V gene lookup returns CDR1 SGHNT and CDR2 YYREEE (reference sequence). The CDR3 covers 15 residues. With V trimmed by 4 bases and J by 6 bases, 8 bases remained unmatched. CDR3 residues: CASSPETGVAGELFF. The DNA of the CDR3 is TGTGCCAGCAGCCCGGAGACAGGGGTCGCCGGGGAGCTGTTTTTT.

The chain has TRBV28 and TRBJ1-2; D uncertain. Between the trimmed V and J ends, which lost 7 bases and 3 bases, there was a span of 12 bases. Germline assignment: CDR1 MDHEN and CDR2 SYDVKM. The CDR3 is 13 residues long. The CDR3 nucleotides read TGTGCCAGCACCCTGGGGAGGGACTATGGCTACACCTTC. It is translated as CASTLGRDYGYTF.

The chain employs TRBV9 and TRBJ2-6, with a weak D call TRBD1 (5 bases). This CDR3 spans 16 amino acids. Germline-derived CDR1 and CDR2 are SGDLS and YYNGEE. With 3 bases removed from V and 1 base from J, the gap between germline ends came to 11 bases. CDR3: CASSGPGISGANVLTF. The CDR3 nucleotides are TGTGCCAGCAGCGGCCCAGGGATTTCTGGGGCCAACGTCCTGACTTTC. Based on the CDR3 plus reference TRBV9 and TRBJ2-6, the full variable domain is DSGVTQTPKHLITATGQRVTLRCSPRSGDLSVYWYQQSLDQGLQFLIQYYNGEERAKGNILERFSAQQFPDLHSELNLSSLELGDSALYFCASSGPGISGANVLTFGAGSRLTVL.

The rearrangement joins TRBV28 to TRBJ1-1; D remains unclear. Germline V gives CDR1 MDHEN, CDR2 SYDVKM. This CDR3 contains 11 residues. The germline V and J ends were trimmed by 5 bases and 7 bases, with 8 bases remaining between them. The CDR3 bases are TGTGCCAGCAGTGTTAGACTTGAAGCTTTCTTT. Translating gives CASSVRLEAFF.

This rearrangement joins TRBV6-2 or TRBV6-3 to TRBJ1-1; no reliable D call. The CDR3 is 14 residues long. Looked up from germline, CDR1 is MNHEY and CDR2 is SVGEGT. Trimming left V 5 bases short and J 3 bases short, with 13 bases between. The CDR3 spells CASSPPRFYTEAFF. For the CDR3, the DNA is TGTGCCAGCAGTCCGCCGAGGTTTTACACTGAAGCTTTCTTT.

The V gene is TRBV4-3, the J gene TRBJ2-7; TRBD1 agrees at 7 bases. The CDR3 spans 15 residues. In germline, CDR1 is LGHNA, CDR2 YSLEER. V was clipped by 3 bases and J by 3 bases; unmatched bases: 8. The CDR3 DNA reads TGCGCCAGCAGCCAGACCCGGGACAGCTTCTACGAGCAGTACTTC. This gives the protein CASSQTRDSFYEQYF.

This chain links TRBV10-3 with TRBJ2-5; the match to TRBD2 covers 8 bases. There are 16 residues in the CDR3. V gave up 3 bases and J gave up 4 bases; unmatched junction bases: 10. Germline V CDR1 and CDR2: ENHRY, SYGVKD. CDR3 sequence reads: CAISDGSGTTGETQYF. The CDR3, as DNA: TGTGCCATCAGTGATGGTAGCGGGACCACAGGAGAGACCCAGTACTTC.

V gene TRBV28 combines with J gene TRBJ1-1, with a weak D call TRBD1 (5 bases). Trimming took off 2 bases at V and 13 bases at J, with 11 bases between the two ends. The CDR3 is 11 amino acids. Germline V CDR1 and CDR2: MDHEN, SYDVKM. CDR3 DNA: TGTGCCAGCAGTTTAAAGGGGTCGGGTTTCTTT. Translating it yields CASSLKGSGFF. Full variable domain (remainder filled in from reference TRBV28 and TRBJ1-1): DVKVTQSSRYLVKRTGEKVFLECVQDMDHENMFWYRQDPGLGLRLIYFSYDVKMKEKGDIPEGYSVSREKKERFSLILESASTNQTSMYLCASSLKGSGFFGQGTRLTVV.

The chain couples TRBV10-2 to TRBJ2-3, with a tentative D call TRBD1 (5 bases). Germline CDR1 and CDR2: WSHSY and SAAADI. Trimming took off 3 bases at V and 10 bases at J, with 14 bases between the two ends. The CDR3 is 13 residues long. The CDR3 spells CASSDRDLGPQYF. CDR3 DNA: TGCGCCAGCAGTGATCGAGACTTGGGGCCGCAGTATTTT.

The rearrangement uses TRBV23-1 and TRBJ1-2; no clear D gene. TRBV23-1 is marked as an open reading frame, function uncertain. This CDR3 region has 18 residues. Deletions cut 0 bases from V and 4 bases from J, with 21 bases between. CDR3: CASSQSEVGLDGVYGYTF. CDR3 sequence (DNA): TGCGCCAGCAGTCAATCGGAGGTGGGTTTGGACGGGGTCTATGGCTACACCTTC.

The CDR3 DNA reads as TGCGCCAGCAGCCGAGACACAGCCTACGAGCAGTACTTC. This encodes CASSRDTAYEQYF. The genes are TRBV4-3 and TRBJ2-7; D gene uncertain. CDR3 size: 13 residues. Trimming took 4 bases from V and 2 from J, leaving 9 bases between them. CDR1 is LGHNA, CDR2 YSLEER, per germline.

V gene TRBV5-5 combines with J gene TRBJ1-5; the D gene is possibly TRBD1 (6 bases). The germline CDR1 and CDR2 sequences are SGHKS and YYEKEE (reference sequence). V shed 6 bases and J shed 0 bases, with 10 bases lying between them. This CDR3 comprises 14 residues. In nucleotides, the CDR3 is TGTGCCAGCAACCAGGGGTTTAGCAATCAGCCCCAGCATTTT. It is translated as CASNQGFSNQPQHF.

The chain combines TRBV5-4 with TRBJ1-6, with 8 bases aligning to TRBD1. Trimming cost V 4 bases and J 8 bases; bases outside gene matches: 5. This CDR3 contains 14 residues. Germline CDR1 SGHNT, CDR2 YYREEE (reference sequence). In DNA form, the CDR3 reads TGTGCCAGCAGCGAACAGGGGGGGTATTCACCCCTCCACTTT. This gives the protein CASSEQGGYSPLHF.

This clone was seen once. The gene calls are TRBV7-9 and TRBJ1-1; D is ambiguous. The CDR3 covers 13 residues. Germline V gives CDR1 SEHNR, CDR2 FQNEAQ (reference sequence). Trimming cost V 6 bases and J 0 bases, with 8 bases left between them. CDR3 region: CASRSHLNTEAFF. The CDR3 DNA sequence: TGTGCCAGCAGATCACACCTGAACACTGAAGCTTTCTTT.

The chain couples TRBV28 to TRBJ1-2, with D possibly matching TRBD1 (5 bases). With 7 bases removed from V and 4 bases from J, the gap between germline ends came to 13 bases. Germline lookup yields CDR1 MDHEN and CDR2 SYDVKM. CDR3 length equals 13 residues. In DNA form, the CDR3 reads TGTGCCAGCAATGGGGGAGGCCTCTATGGCTACACCTTC. This codes for CASNGGGLYGYTF.

This clone has a handful of counts. The chain joins TRBV28 to TRBJ2-5; D is unclear. With 2 bases removed from V and 1 base from J, the gap between germline ends came to 11 bases. The V gene's germline CDR1 is MDHEN and CDR2 SYDVKM. This CDR3 spans 15 amino acids. CDR3 amino acids: CASSLLGSGQETQYF. CDR3 DNA: TGTGCCAGCAGTTTACTCGGTTCCGGCCAAGAGACCCAGTACTTC. The complete variable domain, with remaining parts taken from reference TRBV28 and TRBJ2-5, reads DVKVTQSSRYLVKRTGEKVFLECVQDMDHENMFWYRQDPGLGLRLIYFSYDVKMKEKGDIPEGYSVSREKKERFSLILESASTNQTSMYLCASSLLGSGQETQYFGPGTRLLVL.

In its sample, this clone was seen many times. The chain combines TRBV11-3 with TRBJ2-1; TRBD2 agrees at 9 bases. This CDR3 is built from 18 residues. The germline V gene encodes CDR1 SGHNT and CDR2 YENEEA. V gave up 0 bases and J gave up 4 bases; unmatched junction bases: 10. In nucleotides, the CDR3 is TGTGCCAGCAGCTTAGACGGGCAAGGGGCGGGAGGGTACAATGAGCAGTTCTTC. It specifies CASSLDGQGAGGYNEQFF. The entire variable domain, with the rest obtained from reference TRBV11-3 and TRBJ2-1, is as follows: EAGVVQSPRYKIIEKKQPVAFWCNPISGHNTLYWYLQNLGQGPELLIRYENEEAVDDSQLPKDRFSAERLKGVDSTLKIQPAELGDSAVYLCASSLDGQGAGGYNEQFFGPGTRLTVL.

The J gene is TRBJ2-2, the V gene TRBV18; the match to TRBD1 covers 7 bases. The CDR3 has 15 residues. The V and J ends lost 6 bases and 3 bases, in that order; junction bases with no gene match: 7. Germline V CDR1 and CDR2: KGHSH, LQKENI. CDR3 bases: TGTGCCAGCTCGCTCACAGGGGTCGACACCGGGGAGCTGTTTTTT. This translates into CASSLTGVDTGELFF.

The genes are TRBV5-1 and TRBJ2-7, with 9 nucleotides matching TRBD1. The CDR3 has 15 residues. Trimming at V came to 6 bases and at J to 4 bases, leaving 11 bases not matched to a gene. The germline gives CDR1 SGHRS, CDR2 YFSETQ. CDR3: CASNTGTGYQYEQYF. The CDR3 coding sequence is TGCGCCAGCAACACTGGGACAGGGTATCAGTACGAGCAGTACTTC.

This chain joins TRBV18 and TRBJ2-2; D is unresolved. The CDR3 is made up of 13 amino acids. Germline CDR1 KGHSH, CDR2 LQKENI. V lost 6 bases, J lost 0 bases, and 5 bases lay in between. CDR3 DNA: TGTGCCAGCTCCCCGGCGAACACCGGGGAGCTGTTTTTT. Encoded protein: CASSPANTGELFF.

The chain employs TRBV4-1 and TRBJ1-5; weak D call: TRBD1 (5 bases). Trimming stripped 1 base from V and 6 bases from J, with 19 bases between. Germline V lookup: CDR1 MGHRA, CDR2 YSYEKL. CDR3 length equals 17 residues. The CDR3 nucleotides are TGCGCCAGCAGCCAAGGATCAGGCGGAACGGGGGGTCAGCCCCAGCATTTT. It codes for CASSQGSGGTGGQPQHF.